This T cell receptor beta chain was sequenced in a study of cytomegalovirus exposure and HLA in healthy donors. Study context: Unique TCR beta sequences numbering about 100 million came from approximately 180 million T cells in an earlier analysis.

This clone was detected ten times or more. Its antigen is not known. The PCR was carried out with 60 Vbeta primers and 13 Jbeta primers. Repertoires were generated with immunoSEQ multiplex PCR, while TCRdb's copy carries only in-frame clones and drops some. The repertoire holds approximately 140,000 clones, with approximately 80% as singletons. Regarding the study as a whole: Most observed TCR sequences were rare, whereas some public TCRs were detected in many donors.

CDR1 is LNHNV, CDR2 YYDKDF, per germline (reference sequence). The CDR3 runs to 16 residues. With 0 bases removed from V and 0 bases from J, the gap between germline ends came to 12 bases. The chain is built from TRBV15 and TRBJ2-7, with D possibly matching TRBD1 (5 bases). Sequencing was carried out using PBMCs. This TCR was sampled from a woman between 40 and 55 years old in good health and CMV-seropositive. This CDR3 reads CATSRDGAEYSYEQYF. CDR3 DNA sequence: TGTGCCACCAGCAGAGATGGGGCGGAATACTCCTACGAGCAGTACTTC.